The 6 T cell receptor beta chains listed next were all sequenced from one sample in a study of human T cells and chemical hapten exposure. Specified time point: pre-sensitization, week 0. The treatment here: therapeutic diphenylcyclopropenone sensitization with weekly scalp DPC. A single record per CDR3 protein comes from TCRdb applying MiXCR to the RACE reads. The table lists 300,000 to 400,000 distinct CDR3 sequences, about 5.1% of them singletons. The sample here was whole blood, taken in connection with sensitization to the hapten diphenylcyclopropenone (DPC). These receptors were taken from a woman aged 45-65 years with alopecia areata. Some clones in this sample may be carry-over from other donors' samples.

This clonotype has a count of ten or more. The chain is built from TRBV28 and TRBJ2-3, with a weak D call TRBD2 (5 bases). CDR1 and CDR2 (germline): MDHEN, SYDVKM. The CDR3 runs to 14 residues. V shed 4 bases and J shed 2 bases, with 10 bases lying between them. The CDR3 bases are TGTGCCAGCAGTTCCGTCGGGGACACAGATACGCAGTATTTT. Its protein is CASSSVGDTDTQYF.

This clonotype was counted at least ten times. The rearrangement uses TRBV20-1 and TRBJ2-7; tentative D call: TRBD1 (6 bases). The CDR3 has 13 residues. Germline-derived CDR1 and CDR2 are DFQATT and SNEGSKA (reference sequence). Trimming took off 2 bases at V and 5 bases at J, with 13 bases between the two ends. CDR3 residues: CSARFTGMNEQYF. The CDR3 coding sequence is TGCAGTGCTAGATTCACAGGGATGAACGAGCAGTACTTC.

This clonotype was seen ten or more times. V usage is TRBV3-1 and J usage is TRBJ2-3; tentatively, D is TRBD2 (5 bases). This CDR3 region has 15 residues. V gave up 0 bases and J gave up 6 bases, with 13 bases separating them. Germline CDR1 reads LGHDT; CDR2 reads YNNKEL (reference sequence). The CDR3 reads CASSQEGSVLDTQYF. In DNA, the CDR3 is TGTGCCAGCAGCCAAGAGGGTAGCGTGTTGGATACGCAGTATTTT.

This clonotype was picked up many times. The chain carries TRBV6-5 and TRBJ2-1, with D perhaps TRBD1 (6 bases). V was trimmed by 5 bases and J by 6 bases, leaving 17 bases between them. Germline V lookup: CDR1 MNHEY, CDR2 SVGAGI. CDR3 length equals 15 residues. CDR3 sequence reads: CASSPQGRRVNEQFF. CDR3 sequence (DNA): TGTGCCAGCAGTCCACAGGGCCGCAGAGTCAATGAGCAGTTCTTC.

This clonotype was seen a handful of times. V gene TRBV5-4 combines with J gene TRBJ1-2, with D tentatively TRBD1 (5 bases). In germline, CDR1 is SGHNT, CDR2 YYREEE (reference sequence). Trimming removed 0 bases at V and 2 bases at J, with 11 bases between. The CDR3 runs to 15 residues. The CDR3 loop is CASSLETVGNYGYTF. The CDR3 bases are TGTGCCAGCAGCTTGGAGACAGTGGGGAACTATGGCTACACCTTC.

This clonotype was seen ten or more times. This sequence joins TRBV7-2 and TRBJ2-3; 9 bases fit TRBD2. Trimming at V came to 5 bases and at J to 7 bases, leaving 10 bases not matched to a gene. This CDR3 spans 15 amino acids. Germline assignment: CDR1 SGHTA and CDR2 FQGNSA. The CDR3 loop is CASSQAGGTQNTQYF. The CDR3 region has the DNA TGTGCCAGCAGCCAAGCGGGGGGAACTCAGAATACGCAGTATTTT.